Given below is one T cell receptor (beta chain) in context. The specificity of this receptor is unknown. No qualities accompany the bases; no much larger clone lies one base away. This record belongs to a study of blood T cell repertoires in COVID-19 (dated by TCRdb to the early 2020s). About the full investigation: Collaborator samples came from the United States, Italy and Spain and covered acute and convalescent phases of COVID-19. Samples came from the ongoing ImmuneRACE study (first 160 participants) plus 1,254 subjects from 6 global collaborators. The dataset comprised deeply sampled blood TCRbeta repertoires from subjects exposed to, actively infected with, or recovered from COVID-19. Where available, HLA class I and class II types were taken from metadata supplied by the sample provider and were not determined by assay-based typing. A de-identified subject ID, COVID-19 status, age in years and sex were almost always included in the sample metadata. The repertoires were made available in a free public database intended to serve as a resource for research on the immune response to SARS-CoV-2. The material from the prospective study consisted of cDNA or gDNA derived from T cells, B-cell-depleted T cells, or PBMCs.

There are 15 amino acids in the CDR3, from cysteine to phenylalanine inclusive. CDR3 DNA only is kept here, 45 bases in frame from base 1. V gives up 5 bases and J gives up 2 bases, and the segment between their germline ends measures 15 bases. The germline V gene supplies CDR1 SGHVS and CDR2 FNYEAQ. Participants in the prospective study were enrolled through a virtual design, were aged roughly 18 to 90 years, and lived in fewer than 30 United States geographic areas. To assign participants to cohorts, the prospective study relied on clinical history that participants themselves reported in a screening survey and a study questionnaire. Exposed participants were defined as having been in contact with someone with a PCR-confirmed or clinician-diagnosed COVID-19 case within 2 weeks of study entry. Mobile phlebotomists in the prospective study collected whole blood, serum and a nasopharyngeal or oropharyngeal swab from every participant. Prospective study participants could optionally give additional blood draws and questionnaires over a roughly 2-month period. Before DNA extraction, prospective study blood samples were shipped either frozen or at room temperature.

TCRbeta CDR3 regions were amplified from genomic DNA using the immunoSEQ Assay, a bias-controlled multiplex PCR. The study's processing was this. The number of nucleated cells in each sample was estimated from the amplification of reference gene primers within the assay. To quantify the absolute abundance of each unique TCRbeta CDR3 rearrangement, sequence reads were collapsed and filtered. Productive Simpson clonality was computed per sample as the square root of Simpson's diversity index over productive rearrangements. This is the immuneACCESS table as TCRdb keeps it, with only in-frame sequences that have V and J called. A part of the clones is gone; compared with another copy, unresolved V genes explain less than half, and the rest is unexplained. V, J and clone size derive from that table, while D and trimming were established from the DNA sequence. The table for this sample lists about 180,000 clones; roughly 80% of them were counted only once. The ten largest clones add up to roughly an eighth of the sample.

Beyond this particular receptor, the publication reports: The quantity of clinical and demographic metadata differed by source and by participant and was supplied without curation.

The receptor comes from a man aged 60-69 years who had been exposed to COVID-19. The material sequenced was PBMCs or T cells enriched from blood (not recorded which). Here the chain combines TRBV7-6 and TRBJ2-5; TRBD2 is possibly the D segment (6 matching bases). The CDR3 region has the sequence CASSIPGGLQETQYF. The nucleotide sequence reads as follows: TGTGCCAGCAGCATCCCCGGGGGTTTACAAGAGACCCAGTACTTC.